The next 20 T cell receptor beta chains were all read from a single sample in a study of T cells after yellow fever vaccination. A single record per CDR3 protein comes from TCRdb applying MiXCR to the 5' RACE reads. The repertoire holds roughly 32,000 distinct CDR3 sequences, with 5% to 8.5% as singletons. This sample comprised PBMCs, either bulk or a sorted T-cell subset (CD4+, CD8+, memory, or dextramer-sorted; not recorded which), obtained on the day of the first yellow fever vaccination. These receptors came from a man aged 18 to 30 who received the YFV17D yellow fever vaccine.

This clonotype occurred many times. The CDR3 DNA follows: TGCGCCAGCAGCCAAGGCCTTACGGACAGGCAAGAGACCCAGTACTTC. This sequence encodes CASSQGLTDRQETQYF. The genes are TRBV4-1 and TRBJ2-5; the match to TRBD1 covers 7 bases. V lost 1 base and J lost 2; bases outside the gene matches: 7. This CDR3 region has 16 residues. CDR1 is MGHRA, CDR2 YSYEKL, per germline.

In this sample, this clonotype turned up many times. The CDR3 reads CASSPQGANYGYTF. CDR3 in DNA: TGTGCCAGCTCACCACAGGGAGCTAACTATGGCTACACCTTC. This chain uses TRBV18 with TRBJ1-2; D ambiguous. Trimming removed 1 base from V and 0 bases from J, with 6 bases in between. Germline assignment: CDR1 KGHSH and CDR2 LQKENI. The CDR3 has 14 residues.

This clonotype appeared a few times. V gene TRBV6-5 combines with J gene TRBJ1-4, with D possibly being TRBD1 (6 bases). This CDR3 is built from 15 residues. Germline-derived CDR1 and CDR2 are MNHEY and SVGAGI. V was clipped by 2 bases and J by 4 bases, with 11 bases between them. CDR3 in amino acids: CASSYQQGGNEKLFF. The CDR3, as DNA: TGTGCCAGCAGTTACCAACAGGGCGGTAATGAAAAACTGTTTTTT.

There are a few counts of this clonotype. The V and J genes are TRBV30 and TRBJ1-4; 7 nucleotides agree with TRBD1. V lost 2 bases, J lost 4 bases, and 4 bases stayed unmatched. Per germline, CDR1 GTSNPN and CDR2 SVGIG (reference sequence). CDR3 length: 14 amino acids. DNA of the CDR3: TGTGCCTGGAGTTGGGGGGACAGTAATGAAAAACTGTTTTTT. Its protein is CAWSWGDSNEKLFF.

A remark on this clonotype: A much larger clonotype is one base distant, so this may be a read error. In nucleotides, the CDR3 is TGTACTAGTGGTTTAGATGATACGCAGTATTTT. Encoded protein: CTSGLDDTQYF. V is TRBV12-5 and J is TRBJ2-3, with D possibly being TRBD2 (5 bases). CDR3 length: 11 amino acids. Germline CDR1 and CDR2: LGHNT and FRNRAP.

This clonotype was detected once. The chain has TRBV20-1 and TRBJ1-1; TRBD1 aligns across 8 bases. The length of the CDR3 is 12 residues. J was trimmed by 10 bases and V by 5 bases; bases with no gene match: 9. Looked up from germline, CDR1 is DFQATT and CDR2 is SNEGSKA (reference sequence). The CDR3 reads CSAPDRALVAFF. The CDR3, as DNA: TGCAGTGCTCCGGACAGGGCATTGGTAGCTTTCTTT.

In this sample, this clonotype turned up many times. The chain's CDR3 is CASSFGGSLDNQPQHF. CDR3 sequence (DNA): TGTGCCAGCAGCTTCGGGGGCTCCCTTGACAATCAGCCCCAGCATTTT. This sequence joins TRBV5-5 and TRBJ1-5, with a weak D call TRBD1 (6 bases). Between the trimmed V and J ends, which lost 2 bases and 3 bases, there was a span of 15 bases. From germline, CDR1 is SGHKS and CDR2 YYEKEE (reference sequence). The length of the CDR3 is 16 residues.

This clonotype came up a few times. The gene calls are TRBV25-1 and TRBJ1-3, with 9 bases aligning to TRBD1. The CDR3 totals 15 residues. Looked up from germline, CDR1 is MGHDK and CDR2 is SYGVNS. V dropped 4 bases and J dropped 2; count of bases not matched to a gene: 3. Here the CDR3 DNA reads TGTGCCAGCAGTGGCCGGGACAGGGCTGGAAACACCATATATTTT. It translates to CASSGRDRAGNTIYF. The full variable domain, rest sourced from reference TRBV25-1 and TRBJ1-3, is EADIYQTPRYLVIGTGKKITLECSQTMGHDKMYWYQQDPGMELHLIHYSYGVNSTEKGDLSSESTVSRIRTEHFPLTLESARPSHTSQYLCASSGRDRAGNTIYFGEGSWLTVV.

The J gene is TRBJ1-5, the V gene TRBV19; D gene unclear. This CDR3 has 13 amino acids. With 5 bases removed from V and 7 bases from J, the gap between germline ends came to 12 bases. Germline values: CDR1 LNHDA, CDR2 SQIVND (reference sequence). CDR3 sequence: CASSFGLEQPQHF. Here the CDR3 DNA reads TGTGCCAGTAGTTTCGGCTTAGAGCAGCCCCAGCATTTT.

This clonotype was observed many times. This chain connects TRBV5-4 to TRBJ2-7; TRBD2 matches 7 bases. V lost 4 bases and J lost 7; bases outside the gene matches: 5. CDR1 is SGHNT and CDR2 is YYREEE in the germline V gene (reference sequence). CDR3 length: 12 amino acids. DNA of the CDR3: TGTGCCAGCAGCATCGACGGGAGGGAGCAGTACTTC. This gives the protein CASSIDGREQYF.

To note about this clonotype: This may come from a read error, since a much larger clone is one base off. The genes are TRBV6-5 and TRBJ2-7, with D perhaps given as TRBD1 or TRBD2 (6 bases each). The length of the CDR3 is 13 residues. Germline CDR1 reads MNHEY; CDR2 reads SVGAGI. V was clipped by 0 bases and J by 9 bases, with 12 bases between them. CDR3 sequence reads: CASSYSPGGGQYF. The CDR3 DNA reads TGTGCCAGCAGTTACTCGCCCGGGGGCGGGCAGTACTTC.

The gene calls are TRBV9 and TRBJ1-2; a possible D gene is TRBD1 (5 bases). CDR1 SGDLS and CDR2 YYNGEE come from the germline V gene. Trimming pared 0 bases from V and 3 bases from J, leaving 6 bases between. The CDR3 is 13 amino acids. The CDR3 protein is CASSVGGDYGYTF. The CDR3 DNA is TGTGCCAGCAGCGTAGGAGGGGACTATGGCTACACCTTC.

This clonotype was counted many times. The rearrangement links TRBV7-3 to TRBJ2-5, with D unresolved. Trimming took 5 bases from V and 7 from J, leaving 23 bases between them. Germline V gives CDR1 SGHTA, CDR2 FQGTGA. This CDR3 contains 16 residues. The DNA of the CDR3 is TGTGCCAGCAGCCCTTCCCCCGGTGGGAACGGTGCGACCCAGTACTTC. This codes for CASSPSPGGNGATQYF.

Details on this clonotype: Germline and junction disagree at one end, which may indicate a read error. The rearrangement uses TRBV7-7 and TRBJ2-2; D is ambiguous. Germline assignment: CDR1 SSHAT and CDR2 FNYEAQ (reference sequence). This CDR3 is 14 amino acids long. The CDR3 is CASSLFTNTGELFF. CDR3 in DNA: TGTGCTAGCAGCTTGTTTACAAACACCGGGGAGCTGTTTTTT.

The table lists this clonotype with a few counts. The rearrangement links TRBV3-1 to TRBJ2-7, with 12 bases identical to TRBD2. Germline CDR1 and CDR2: LGHDT and YNNKEL (reference sequence). This CDR3 is 16 amino acids long. The V gene end was trimmed by 1 base and the J gene end by 6 bases; junction bases not matched to a gene: 7. As DNA, the CDR3 is TGTGCCAGCAGCCAAGGGTCGGGACTAGCGGGTACCGAGCAGTACTTC. This encodes CASSQGSGLAGTEQYF.

This clonotype was picked up many times. The chain employs TRBV2 and TRBJ1-2; D call uncertain. In germline, CDR1 is SNHLY, CDR2 FYNNEI. The length of the CDR3 is 14 residues. The V end lost 7 bases, the J end lost 4 bases, and 16 bases lay between the germline ends. CDR3 sequence reads: CASKSGGLFYGYTF. The CDR3 coding sequence is TGTGCCAGCAAGTCAGGAGGGCTATTCTATGGCTACACCTTC.

This clonotype was recorded at least ten times. The V gene is TRBV9, the J gene TRBJ2-1; D gene ambiguous. The length of the CDR3 is 13 residues. V lost 0 bases and J lost 11, with 12 bases in between. Germline loops: CDR1 SGDLS, CDR2 YYNGEE. The CDR3 protein is CASSVELGTKQFF. The CDR3 DNA follows: TGTGCCAGCAGCGTAGAGTTAGGCACGAAGCAGTTCTTC.

This clonotype occurred many times. The J gene is TRBJ2-1, the V gene TRBV4-3; perhaps TRBD2 as D (6 bases). The CDR3 is 13 residues long. Looked up from germline, CDR1 is LGHNA and CDR2 is YSLEER. The germline V and J ends were trimmed by 0 bases and 12 bases, with 12 bases remaining between them. CDR3 loop: CASSQESWGLQFF. The DNA of the CDR3 is TGCGCCAGCAGCCAAGAGTCGTGGGGACTGCAGTTCTTC.

Ten or more counts support this clonotype. V usage is TRBV5-1 and J usage is TRBJ1-2, with TRBD1 identical over 9 bases. Trimming cost V 2 bases and J 4 bases; bases outside gene matches: 12. The CDR3 is 17 amino acids. Looked up from germline, CDR1 is SGHRS and CDR2 is YFSETQ. The CDR3 DNA is TGCGCCAGCAGCTTAACCCCTGACAGGGGGAAGGTCTATGGCTACACCTTC. As protein: CASSLTPDRGKVYGYTF.

This sequence joins TRBV4-3 and TRBJ2-1, with D maybe TRBD2 (5 bases). The ends were cut back, 8 bases at V and 1 base at J, with 15 bases in the middle. CDR1 is LGHNA and CDR2 is YSLEER in the germline V gene. The CDR3 runs 15 residues. CDR3 coding DNA: TGCGCCAGCCGGACGGGGTATTCTTCCTACAATGAGCAGTTCTTC. Protein sequence: CASRTGYSSYNEQFF.